A single sample gave rise to the 7 T cell receptor beta chains below, sequenced in a study of T cell changes during pregnancy in multiple sclerosis. The assay was immunoSEQ multiplex PCR, and TCRdb's table has in-frame clones only and misses some. The sample has more than 45,000 clones; 80% to 95% are singletons. The sample was CD4+ T cells from peripheral blood mononuclear cells, taken in the second trimester of pregnancy. The receptors stem from a female donor with multiple sclerosis, enrolled in a pregnancy study.

J is TRBJ2-3 and V is TRBV9; D may be TRBD1 (6 bases). The CDR3 covers 15 residues. V was clipped by 0 bases and J by 6 bases, with 14 bases between them. The germline CDR1 and CDR2 sequences are SGDLS and YYNGEE. Here the CDR3 reads CASSVVGQSGDTQYF. The CDR3 DNA reads as TGTGCCAGCAGCGTAGTTGGACAGTCCGGGGATACGCAGTATTTT.

The chain recombines TRBV5-1 with TRBJ2-1, with 15 positions matching TRBD2. Trimming removed 0 bases from V and 9 bases from J; junction bases left unmatched: 16. The CDR3 length is 20 residues. Per the germline V gene, CDR1 is SGHRS and CDR2 is YFSETQ. The CDR3: CASSLVTGTSGGHILSEQFF. In DNA, the CDR3 is TGCGCCAGCAGCTTGGTGACCGGGACTAGCGGGGGGCATATATTGAGTGAGCAGTTCTTC.

CDR3 bases: TGTGCCAGCATTAGGTACTGGACAGGGGCCACTGAAGCTTTCTTT. Amino acid sequence: CASIRYWTGATEAFF. This chain links TRBV2 with TRBJ1-1; the match to TRBD1 covers 9 bases. The CDR3 runs to 15 residues. The V gene's germline CDR1 is SNHLY and CDR2 FYNNEI. Trimming removed 7 bases from V and 4 bases from J; junction bases left unmatched: 10.

This rearrangement joins TRBV19 to TRBJ1-5, with a possible D match to TRBD1 (5 bases). The CDR3 covers 14 residues. The ends were cut back, 5 bases at V and 11 bases at J, with 19 bases in the middle. Germline V gene sequence: CDR1 LNHDA, CDR2 SQIVND (reference sequence). The CDR3 sequence is CASSFGGIDMAQHF. In DNA, the CDR3 is TGTGCCAGTAGTTTCGGGGGTATCGATATGGCCCAGCATTTT.

In DNA, the CDR3 is TGTGCCAGCAGCTTGATCGGGACAAAGCCTGTAGCACCCCTCCACTTT. It is translated as CASSLIGTKPVAPLHF. The chain combines TRBV11-2 with TRBJ1-6; weak D call: TRBD1 (6 bases). The CDR3 has 16 amino acids. V lost 3 bases to trimming and J lost 11 bases, with 20 bases between them. From germline, CDR1 is SGHAT and CDR2 FQNNGV.

This clone was seen a single time. This chain connects TRBV15 to TRBJ2-3, with 7 bases lining up with TRBD1. The V gene end was trimmed by 3 bases and the J gene end by 6 bases; junction bases not matched to a gene: 9. The germline V gene encodes CDR1 LNHNV and CDR2 YYDKDF (reference sequence). This CDR3 region has 15 residues. The CDR3 reads CATSSLDRDRDTQYF. CDR3 bases: TGTGCCACCAGCAGCCTCGACAGGGATCGGGATACGCAGTATTTT.

This chain connects TRBV4-2 to TRBJ1-3, with 8 nucleotides matching TRBD1. The CDR3 is made up of 17 amino acids. From germline, CDR1 is LGHNA and CDR2 YNFKEQ. J lost 1 base, V lost 4 bases, and 9 bases had no gene match. CDR3: CASSRGTGALSGNTIYF. The CDR3, as DNA: TGTGCCAGCAGCCGCGGGACAGGCGCCTTATCTGGAAACACCATATATTTT.